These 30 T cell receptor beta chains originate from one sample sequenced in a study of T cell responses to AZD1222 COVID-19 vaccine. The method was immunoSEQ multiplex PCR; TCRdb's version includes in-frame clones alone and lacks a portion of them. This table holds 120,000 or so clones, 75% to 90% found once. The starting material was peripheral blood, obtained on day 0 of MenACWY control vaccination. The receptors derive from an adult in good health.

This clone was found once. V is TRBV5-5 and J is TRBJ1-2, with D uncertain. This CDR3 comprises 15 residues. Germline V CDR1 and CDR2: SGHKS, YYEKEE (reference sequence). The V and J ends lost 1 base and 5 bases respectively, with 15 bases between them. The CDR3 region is CASSLTGAGWYGYTF. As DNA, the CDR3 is TGTGCCAGCAGCTTGACCGGTGCGGGGTGGTATGGCTACACCTTC.

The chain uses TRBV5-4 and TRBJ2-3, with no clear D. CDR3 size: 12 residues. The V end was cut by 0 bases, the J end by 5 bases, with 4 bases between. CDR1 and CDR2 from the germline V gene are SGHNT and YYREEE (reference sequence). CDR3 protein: CASSLDGDTQYF. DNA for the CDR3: TGTGCCAGCAGCTTGGACGGAGATACGCAGTATTTT.

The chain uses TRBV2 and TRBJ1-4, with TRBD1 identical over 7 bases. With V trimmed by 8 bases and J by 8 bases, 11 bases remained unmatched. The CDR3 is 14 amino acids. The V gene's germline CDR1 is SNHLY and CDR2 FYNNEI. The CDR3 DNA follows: TGTGCCAGCCGCCCCGGGACAGTCAACGAAAAACTGTTTTTT. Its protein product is CASRPGTVNEKLFF.

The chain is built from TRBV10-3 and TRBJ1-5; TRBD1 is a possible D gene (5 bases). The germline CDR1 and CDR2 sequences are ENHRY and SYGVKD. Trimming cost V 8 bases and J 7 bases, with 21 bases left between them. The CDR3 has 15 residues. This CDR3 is CAIRRDSEGYQPQHF. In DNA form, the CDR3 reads TGTGCCATCCGTCGTGACAGCGAGGGTTACCAGCCCCAGCATTTT.

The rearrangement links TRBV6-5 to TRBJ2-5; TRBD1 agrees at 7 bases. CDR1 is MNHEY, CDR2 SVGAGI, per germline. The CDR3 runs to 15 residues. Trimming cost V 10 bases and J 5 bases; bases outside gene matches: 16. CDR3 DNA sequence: TGTGCCACCGATAGATTCGACAGGGTGGGGGAGACCCAGTACTTC. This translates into CATDRFDRVGETQYF.

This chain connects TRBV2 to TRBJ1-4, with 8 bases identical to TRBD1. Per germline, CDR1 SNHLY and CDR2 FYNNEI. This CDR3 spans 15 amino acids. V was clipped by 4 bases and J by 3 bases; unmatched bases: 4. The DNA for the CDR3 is TGTGCCAGCAGTGTCCAGGGGGCTGCTAATGAAAAACTGTTTTTT. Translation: CASSVQGAANEKLFF.

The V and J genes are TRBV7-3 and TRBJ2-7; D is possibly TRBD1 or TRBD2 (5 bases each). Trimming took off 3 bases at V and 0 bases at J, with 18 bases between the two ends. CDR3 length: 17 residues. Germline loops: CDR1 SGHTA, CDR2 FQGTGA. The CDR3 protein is CASSFVSPWGSSYEQYF. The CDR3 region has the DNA TGTGCCAGCAGCTTTGTCTCTCCTTGGGGGAGCTCCTACGAGCAGTACTTC.

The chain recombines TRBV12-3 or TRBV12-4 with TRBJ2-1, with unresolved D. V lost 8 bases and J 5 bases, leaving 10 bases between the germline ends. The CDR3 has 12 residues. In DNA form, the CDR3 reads TGTGCCAGCGCCTTCGGTAACAATGAGCAGTTCTTC. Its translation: CASAFGNNEQFF.

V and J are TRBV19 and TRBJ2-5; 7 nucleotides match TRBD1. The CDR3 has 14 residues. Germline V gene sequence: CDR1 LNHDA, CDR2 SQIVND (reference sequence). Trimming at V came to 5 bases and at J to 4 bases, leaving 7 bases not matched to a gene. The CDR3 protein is CASSPTGVAETQYF. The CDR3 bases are TGTGCCAGTAGTCCAACAGGGGTTGCAGAGACCCAGTACTTC.

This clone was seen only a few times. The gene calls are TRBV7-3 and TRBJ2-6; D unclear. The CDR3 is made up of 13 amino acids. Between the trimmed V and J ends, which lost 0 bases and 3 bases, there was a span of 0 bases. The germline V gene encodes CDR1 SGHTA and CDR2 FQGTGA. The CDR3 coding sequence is TGTGCCAGCAGCTTAACTGGGGCCAACGTCCTGACTTTC. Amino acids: CASSLTGANVLTF.

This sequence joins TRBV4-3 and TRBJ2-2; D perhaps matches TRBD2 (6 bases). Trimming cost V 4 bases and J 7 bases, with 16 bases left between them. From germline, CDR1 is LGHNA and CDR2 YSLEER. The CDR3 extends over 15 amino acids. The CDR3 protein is CASSPMVMGGGELFF. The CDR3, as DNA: TGCGCCAGCAGCCCGATGGTTATGGGGGGCGGGGAGCTGTTTTTT.

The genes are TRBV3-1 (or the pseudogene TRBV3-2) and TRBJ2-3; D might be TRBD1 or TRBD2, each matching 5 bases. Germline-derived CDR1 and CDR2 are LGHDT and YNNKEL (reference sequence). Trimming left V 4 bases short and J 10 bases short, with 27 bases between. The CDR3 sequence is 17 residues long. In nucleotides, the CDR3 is TGTGCCAGCAGCCTCCTGCAGGACCGGGACCAGCGGTGGGCGCAGTATTTT. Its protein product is CASSLLQDRDQRWAQYF.

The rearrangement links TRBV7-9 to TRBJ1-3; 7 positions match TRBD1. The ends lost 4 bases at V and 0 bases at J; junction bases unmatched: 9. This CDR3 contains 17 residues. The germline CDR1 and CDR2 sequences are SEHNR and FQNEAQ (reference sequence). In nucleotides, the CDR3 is TGTGCCAGCAGCTATGGGAGGGACAGCGTCTCTGGAAACACCATATATTTT. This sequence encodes CASSYGRDSVSGNTIYF.

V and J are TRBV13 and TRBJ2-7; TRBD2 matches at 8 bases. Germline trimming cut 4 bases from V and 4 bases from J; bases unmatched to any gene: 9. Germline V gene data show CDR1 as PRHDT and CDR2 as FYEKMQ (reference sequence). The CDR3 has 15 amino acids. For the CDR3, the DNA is TGTGCCAGCAGCTCCTCGGGACTAGTTTCGTACGAGCAGTACTTC. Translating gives CASSSSGLVSYEQYF.

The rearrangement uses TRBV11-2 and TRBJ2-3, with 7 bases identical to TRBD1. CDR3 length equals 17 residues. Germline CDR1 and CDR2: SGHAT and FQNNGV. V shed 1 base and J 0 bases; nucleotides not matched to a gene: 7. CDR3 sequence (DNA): TGTGCCAGCAGCTTAGCAGGGGGTAGCAGCAGCACAGATACGCAGTATTTT. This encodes CASSLAGGSSSTDTQYF.

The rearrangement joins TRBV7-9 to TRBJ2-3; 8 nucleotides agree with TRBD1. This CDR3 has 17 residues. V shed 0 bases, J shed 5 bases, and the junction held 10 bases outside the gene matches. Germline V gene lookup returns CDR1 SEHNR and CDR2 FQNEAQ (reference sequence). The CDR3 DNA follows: TGTGCCAGCAGCTTAGCGGGGACAGGACGACGGGGAGATACGCAGTATTTT. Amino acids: CASSLAGTGRRGDTQYF.

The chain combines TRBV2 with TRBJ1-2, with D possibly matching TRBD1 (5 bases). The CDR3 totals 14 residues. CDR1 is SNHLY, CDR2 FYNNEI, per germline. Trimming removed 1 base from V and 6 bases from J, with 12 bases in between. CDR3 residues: CASSEVGQGNGYTF. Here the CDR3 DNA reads TGTGCCAGCAGTGAAGTAGGGCAGGGAAATGGCTACACCTTC.

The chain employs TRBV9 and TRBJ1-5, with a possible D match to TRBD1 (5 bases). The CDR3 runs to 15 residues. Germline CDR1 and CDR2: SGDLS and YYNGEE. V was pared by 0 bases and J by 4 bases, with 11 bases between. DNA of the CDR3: TGTGCCAGCAGCGTAGCTGCAGGGCCTAATCAGCCCCAGCATTTT. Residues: CASSVAAGPNQPQHF.

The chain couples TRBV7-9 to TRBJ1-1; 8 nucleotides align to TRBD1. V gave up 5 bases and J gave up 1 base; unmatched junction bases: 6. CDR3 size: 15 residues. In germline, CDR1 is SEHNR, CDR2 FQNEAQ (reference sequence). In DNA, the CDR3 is TGTGCCAGCAGCCCTCAGGGGGCCCCGAACACTGAAGCTTTCTTT. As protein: CASSPQGAPNTEAFF.

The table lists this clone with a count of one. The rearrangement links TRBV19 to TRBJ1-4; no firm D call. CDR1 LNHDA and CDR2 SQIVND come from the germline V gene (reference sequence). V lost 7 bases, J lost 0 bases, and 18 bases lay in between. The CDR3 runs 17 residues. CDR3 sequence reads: CASTATEARATNEKLFF. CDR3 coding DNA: TGTGCCAGTACCGCGACGGAAGCCCGTGCAACTAATGAAAAACTGTTTTTT.

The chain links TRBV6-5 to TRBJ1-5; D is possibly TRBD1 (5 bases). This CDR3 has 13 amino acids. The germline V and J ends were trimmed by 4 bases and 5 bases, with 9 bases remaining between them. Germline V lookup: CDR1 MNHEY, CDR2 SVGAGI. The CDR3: CASSSDTHQPQHF. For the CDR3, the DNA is TGTGCCAGCAGTTCGGACACCCATCAGCCCCAGCATTTT.

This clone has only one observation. CDR3: CASSQKTGPRSGANVLTF. CDR3 nucleotide sequence: TGTGCCAGCAGCCAAAAGACAGGGCCGCGCTCTGGGGCCAACGTCCTGACTTTC. The chain is built from TRBV4-2 and TRBJ2-6; 7 nucleotides agree with TRBD1. V was pared by 2 bases and J by 0 bases, with 7 bases of the junction left unmatched. Germline V CDR1 and CDR2: LGHNA, YNFKEQ. The CDR3 is made up of 18 amino acids.

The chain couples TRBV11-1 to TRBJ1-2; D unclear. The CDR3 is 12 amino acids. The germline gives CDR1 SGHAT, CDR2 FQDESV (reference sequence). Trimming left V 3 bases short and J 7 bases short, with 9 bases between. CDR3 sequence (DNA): TGTGCCAGCAGCTTCGAGGGTGGTGGCTACACCTTC. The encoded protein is CASSFEGGGYTF. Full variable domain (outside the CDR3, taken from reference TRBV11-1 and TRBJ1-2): EAEVAQSPRYKITEKSQAVAFWCDPISGHATLYWYRQILGQGPELLVQFQDESVVDDSQLPKDRFSAERLKGVDSTLKIQPAELGDSAMYLCASSFEGGGYTFGSGTRLTVV.

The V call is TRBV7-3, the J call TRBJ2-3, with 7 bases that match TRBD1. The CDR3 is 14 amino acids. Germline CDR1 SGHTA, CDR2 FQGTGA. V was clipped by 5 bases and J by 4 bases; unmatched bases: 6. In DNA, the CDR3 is TGTGCCAGCAGCCCGGACAGGCTCTCAGATACGCAGTATTTT. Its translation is CASSPDRLSDTQYF.

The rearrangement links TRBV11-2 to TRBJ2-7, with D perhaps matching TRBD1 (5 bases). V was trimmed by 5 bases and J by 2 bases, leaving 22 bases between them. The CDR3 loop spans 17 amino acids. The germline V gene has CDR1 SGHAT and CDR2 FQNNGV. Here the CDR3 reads CASSPRRKGHPTYEQYF. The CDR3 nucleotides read TGTGCCAGCAGCCCACGCCGGAAGGGGCACCCCACCTACGAGCAGTACTTC.

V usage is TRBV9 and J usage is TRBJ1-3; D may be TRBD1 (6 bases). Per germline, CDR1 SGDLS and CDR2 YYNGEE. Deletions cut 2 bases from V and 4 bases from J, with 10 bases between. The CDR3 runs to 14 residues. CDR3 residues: CASSVDGGGNTIYF. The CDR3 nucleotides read TGTGCCAGCAGCGTGGACGGGGGCGGAAACACCATATATTTT.

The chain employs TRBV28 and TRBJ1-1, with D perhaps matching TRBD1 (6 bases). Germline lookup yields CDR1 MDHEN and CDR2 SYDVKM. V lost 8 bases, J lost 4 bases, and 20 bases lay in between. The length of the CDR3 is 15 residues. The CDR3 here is CASYPPVGGSTEAFF. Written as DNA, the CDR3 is TGTGCCAGCTACCCCCCCGTAGGGGGTAGCACTGAAGCTTTCTTT. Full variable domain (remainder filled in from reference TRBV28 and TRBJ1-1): DVKVTQSSRYLVKRTGEKVFLECVQDMDHENMFWYRQDPGLGLRLIYFSYDVKMKEKGDIPEGYSVSREKKERFSLILESASTNQTSMYLCASYPPVGGSTEAFFGQGTRLTVV.

The CDR3, as DNA: TGTGCCACCAGTGACCCGGGACAGGGGGTTTATGGCTACACCTTC. This gives the protein CATSDPGQGVYGYTF. The rearrangement joins TRBV24-1 to TRBJ1-2, with 11 bases matching TRBD1. Losses at the gene ends were 4 bases for V and 5 bases for J; bases not matched to a gene: 5. CDR1 is KGHDR and CDR2 is SFDVKD in the germline V gene. The CDR3 length is 15 residues.

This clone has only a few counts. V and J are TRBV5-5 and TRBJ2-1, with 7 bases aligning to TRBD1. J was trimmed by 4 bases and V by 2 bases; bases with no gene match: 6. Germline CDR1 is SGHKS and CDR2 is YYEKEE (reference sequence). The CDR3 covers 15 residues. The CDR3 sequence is CASSLLTGTYNEQFF. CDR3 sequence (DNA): TGTGCCAGCAGCTTACTGACAGGGACATACAATGAGCAGTTCTTC.

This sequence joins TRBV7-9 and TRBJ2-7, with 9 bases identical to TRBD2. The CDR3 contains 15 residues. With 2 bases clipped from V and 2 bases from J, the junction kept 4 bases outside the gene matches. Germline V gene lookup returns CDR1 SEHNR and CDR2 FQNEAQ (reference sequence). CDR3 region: CASSLSSGTTYEQYF. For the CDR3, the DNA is TGTGCCAGCAGCTTATCTAGCGGGACCACCTACGAGCAGTACTTC.